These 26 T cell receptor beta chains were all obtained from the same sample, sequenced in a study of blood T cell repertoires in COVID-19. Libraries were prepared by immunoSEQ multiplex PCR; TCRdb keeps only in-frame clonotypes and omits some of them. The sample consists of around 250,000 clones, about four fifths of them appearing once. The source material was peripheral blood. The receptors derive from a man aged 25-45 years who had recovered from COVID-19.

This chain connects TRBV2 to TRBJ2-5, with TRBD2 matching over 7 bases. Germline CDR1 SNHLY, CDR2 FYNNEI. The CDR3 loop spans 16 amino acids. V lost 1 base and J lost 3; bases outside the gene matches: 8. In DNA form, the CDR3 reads TGTGCCAGCAGTGAAGTTCTTTGGGGGGGAGAAGAGACCCAGTACTTC. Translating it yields CASSEVLWGGEETQYF.

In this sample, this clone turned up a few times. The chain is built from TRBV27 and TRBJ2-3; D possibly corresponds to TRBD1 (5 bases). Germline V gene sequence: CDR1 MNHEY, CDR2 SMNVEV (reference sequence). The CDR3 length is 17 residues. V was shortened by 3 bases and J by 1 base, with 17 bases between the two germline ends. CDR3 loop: CASSLKHRNWGTDTQYF. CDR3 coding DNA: TGTGCCAGCAGTTTGAAGCACAGGAACTGGGGCACAGATACGCAGTATTTT.

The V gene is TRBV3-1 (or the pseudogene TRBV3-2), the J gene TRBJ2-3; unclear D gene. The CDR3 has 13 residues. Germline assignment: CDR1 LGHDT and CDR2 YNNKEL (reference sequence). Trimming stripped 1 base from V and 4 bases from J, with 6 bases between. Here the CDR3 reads CASSQARSDTQYF. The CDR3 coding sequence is TGTGCCAGCAGCCAAGCGCGGTCAGATACGCAGTATTTT.

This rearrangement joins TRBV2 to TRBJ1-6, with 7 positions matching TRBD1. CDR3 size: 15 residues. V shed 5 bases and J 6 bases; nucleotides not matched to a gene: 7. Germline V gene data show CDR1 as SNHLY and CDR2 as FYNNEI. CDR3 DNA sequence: TGTGCCAGCAGTATTACACAGGGGCCTAATTCACCCCTCCACTTT. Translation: CASSITQGPNSPLHF.

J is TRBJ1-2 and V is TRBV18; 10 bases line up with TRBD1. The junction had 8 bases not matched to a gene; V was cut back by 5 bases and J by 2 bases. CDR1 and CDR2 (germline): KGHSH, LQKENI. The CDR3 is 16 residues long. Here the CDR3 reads CASSAPGQGPNYGYTF. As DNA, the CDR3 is TGTGCCAGCTCAGCGCCGGGACAGGGGCCCAACTATGGCTACACCTTC.

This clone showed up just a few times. Here the CDR3 reads CASSEQEGTEAFF. CDR3 nucleotides: TGCGCCAGCAGTGAGCAGGAGGGTACTGAAGCTTTCTTT. J is TRBJ1-1 and V is TRBV10-1; no firm D call. V was clipped by 2 bases and J by 5 bases, with 9 bases between them. This CDR3 has 13 residues. Per germline, CDR1 WNHNN and CDR2 SYGVQD (reference sequence).

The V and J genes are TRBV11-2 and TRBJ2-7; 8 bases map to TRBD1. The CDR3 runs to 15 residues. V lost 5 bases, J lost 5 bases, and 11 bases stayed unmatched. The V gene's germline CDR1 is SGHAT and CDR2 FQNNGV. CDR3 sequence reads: CASSPRTGFQDEQYV. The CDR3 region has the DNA TGTGCCAGCAGCCCACGGACAGGGTTTCAGGACGAGCAGTACGTC.

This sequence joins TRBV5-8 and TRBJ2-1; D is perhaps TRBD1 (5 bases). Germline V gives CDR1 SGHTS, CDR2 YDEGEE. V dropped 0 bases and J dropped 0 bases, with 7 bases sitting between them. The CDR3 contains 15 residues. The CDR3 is CASSLGQGSYNEQFF. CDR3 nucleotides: TGTGCCAGCAGCTTGGGGCAGGGCTCCTACAATGAGCAGTTCTTC.

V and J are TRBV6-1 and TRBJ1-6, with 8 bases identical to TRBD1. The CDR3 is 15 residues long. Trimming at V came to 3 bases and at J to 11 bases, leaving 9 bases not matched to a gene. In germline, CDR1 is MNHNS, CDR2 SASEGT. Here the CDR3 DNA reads TGTGCCAGCAGTGATGCCGTGGACAGGGCTACACCCCTCCACTTT. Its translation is CASSDAVDRATPLHF.

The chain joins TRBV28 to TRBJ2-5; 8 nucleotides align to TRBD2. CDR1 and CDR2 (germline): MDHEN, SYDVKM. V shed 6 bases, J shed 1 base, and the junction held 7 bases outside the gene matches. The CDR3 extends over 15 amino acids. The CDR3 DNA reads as TGTGCCAGCAGGACCTACGGGGGGGCCCAAGAGACCCAGTACTTC. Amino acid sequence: CASRTYGGAQETQYF.

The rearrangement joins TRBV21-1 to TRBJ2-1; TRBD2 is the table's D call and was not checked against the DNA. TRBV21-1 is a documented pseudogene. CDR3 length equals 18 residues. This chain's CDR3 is CASSKAPGGLAGSNEQFF. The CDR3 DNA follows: TGTGCCAGCAGCAAAGCCCCTGGGGGACTAGCGGGAAGCAATGAGCAGTTCTTC.

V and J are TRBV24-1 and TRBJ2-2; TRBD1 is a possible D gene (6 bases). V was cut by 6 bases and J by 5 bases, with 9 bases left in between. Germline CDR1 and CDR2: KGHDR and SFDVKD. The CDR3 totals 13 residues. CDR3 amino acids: CATSKQGTGELFF. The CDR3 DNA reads TGTGCCACCAGTAAACAGGGTACCGGGGAGCTGTTTTTT.

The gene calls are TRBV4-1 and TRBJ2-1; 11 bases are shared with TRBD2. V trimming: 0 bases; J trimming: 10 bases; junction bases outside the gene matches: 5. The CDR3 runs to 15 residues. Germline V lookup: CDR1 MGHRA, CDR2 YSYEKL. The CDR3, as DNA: TGCGCCAGCAGCCAAGAACTAGCGGGGGCCTCCGAGCAGTTCTTC. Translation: CASSQELAGASEQFF.

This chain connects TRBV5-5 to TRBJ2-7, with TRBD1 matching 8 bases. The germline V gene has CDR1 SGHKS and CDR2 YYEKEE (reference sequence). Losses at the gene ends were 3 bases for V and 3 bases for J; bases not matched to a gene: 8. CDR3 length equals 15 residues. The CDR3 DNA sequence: TGTGCCAGCAGCTACGGACAGGGAAGGAGCTACGAGCAGTACTTC. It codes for CASSYGQGRSYEQYF.

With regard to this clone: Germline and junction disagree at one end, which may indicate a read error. Written as DNA, the CDR3 is TGTGCCAGCAGCCGGGGGGAATTACGGACTAGTCCCCACTTC. It is translated as CASSRGELRTSPHF. The chain joins TRBV3-1 (or the pseudogene TRBV3-2) to TRBJ2-7; 7 positions match TRBD2. CDR1 LGHDT and CDR2 YNNKEL come from the germline V gene (reference sequence). This CDR3 has 14 residues.

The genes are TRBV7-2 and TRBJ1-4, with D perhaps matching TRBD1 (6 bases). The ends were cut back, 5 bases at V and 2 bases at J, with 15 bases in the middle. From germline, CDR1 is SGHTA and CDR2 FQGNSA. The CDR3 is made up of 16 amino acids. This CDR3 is CASSRDKTETNEKLFF. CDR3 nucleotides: TGTGCCAGCAGCCGGGACAAGACGGAGACTAATGAAAAACTGTTTTTT.

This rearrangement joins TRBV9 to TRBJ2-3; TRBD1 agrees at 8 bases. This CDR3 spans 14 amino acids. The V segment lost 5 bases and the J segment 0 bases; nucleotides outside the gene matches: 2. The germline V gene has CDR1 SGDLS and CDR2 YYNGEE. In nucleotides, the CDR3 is TGTGCCAGCAGGACAGGGGAAAGCACAGATACGCAGTATTTT. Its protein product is CASRTGESTDTQYF.

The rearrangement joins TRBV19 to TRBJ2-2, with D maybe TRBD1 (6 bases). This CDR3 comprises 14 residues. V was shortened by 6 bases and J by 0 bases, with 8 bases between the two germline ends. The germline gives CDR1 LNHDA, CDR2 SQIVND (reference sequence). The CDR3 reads CASSGQSNTGELFF. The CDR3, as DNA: TGTGCCAGTAGCGGACAGTCGAACACCGGGGAGCTGTTTTTT.

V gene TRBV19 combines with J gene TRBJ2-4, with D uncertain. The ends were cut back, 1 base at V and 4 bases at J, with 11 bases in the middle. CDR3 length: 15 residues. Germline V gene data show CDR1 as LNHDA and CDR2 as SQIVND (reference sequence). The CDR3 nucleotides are TGTGCCAGTAGTATAGGTCGCGGAGAAAAAAACATTCAGTACTTC. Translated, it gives CASSIGRGEKNIQYF.

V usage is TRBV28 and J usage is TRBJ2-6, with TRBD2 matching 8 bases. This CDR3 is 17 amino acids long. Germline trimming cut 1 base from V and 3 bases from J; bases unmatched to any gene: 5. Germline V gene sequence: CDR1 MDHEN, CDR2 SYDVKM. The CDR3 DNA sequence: TGTGCCAGCAGTTTATTCGGACTAGCAAGTGGGGCCAACGTCCTGACTTTC. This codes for CASSLFGLASGANVLTF.

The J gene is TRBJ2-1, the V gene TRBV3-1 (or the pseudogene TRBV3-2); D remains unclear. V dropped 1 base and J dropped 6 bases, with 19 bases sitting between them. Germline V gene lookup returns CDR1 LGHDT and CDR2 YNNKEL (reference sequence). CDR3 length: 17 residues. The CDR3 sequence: CASSQALVLASSNEQFF. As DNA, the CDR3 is TGTGCCAGCAGCCAAGCCCTCGTCTTGGCTAGTAGCAATGAGCAGTTCTTC.

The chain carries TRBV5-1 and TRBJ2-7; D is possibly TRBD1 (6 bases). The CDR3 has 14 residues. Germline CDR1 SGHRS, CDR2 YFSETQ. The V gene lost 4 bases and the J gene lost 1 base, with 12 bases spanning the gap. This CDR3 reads CASSPDSHSYEQYF. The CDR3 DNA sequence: TGCGCCAGCAGCCCGGACAGTCATTCCTACGAGCAGTACTTC.

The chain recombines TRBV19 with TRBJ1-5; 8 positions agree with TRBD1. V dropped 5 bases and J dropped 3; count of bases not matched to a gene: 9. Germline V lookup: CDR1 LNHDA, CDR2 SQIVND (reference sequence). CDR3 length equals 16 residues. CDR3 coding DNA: TGTGCCAGTAGTGCGGACAGGGTAGTTAACAATCAGCCCCAGCATTTT. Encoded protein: CASSADRVVNNQPQHF.

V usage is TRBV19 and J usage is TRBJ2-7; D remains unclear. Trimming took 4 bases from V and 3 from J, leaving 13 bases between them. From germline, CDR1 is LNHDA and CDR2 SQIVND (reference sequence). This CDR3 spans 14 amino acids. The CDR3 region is CASSRGQLYYEQYV. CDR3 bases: TGTGCCAGTAGTAGAGGTCAGTTATACTACGAGCAGTACGTC.

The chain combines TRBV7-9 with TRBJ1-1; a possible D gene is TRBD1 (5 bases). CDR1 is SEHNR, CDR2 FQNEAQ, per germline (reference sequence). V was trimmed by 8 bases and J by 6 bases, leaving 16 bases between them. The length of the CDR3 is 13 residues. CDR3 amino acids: CASGGGAYAEAFF. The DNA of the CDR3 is TGTGCCAGCGGGGGAGGGGCGTACGCTGAAGCTTTCTTT.

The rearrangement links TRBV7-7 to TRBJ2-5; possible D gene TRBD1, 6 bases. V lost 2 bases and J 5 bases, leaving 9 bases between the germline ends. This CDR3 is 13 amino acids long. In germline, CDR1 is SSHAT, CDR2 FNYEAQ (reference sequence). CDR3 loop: CASSLFRGETQYF. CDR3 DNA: TGTGCCAGCAGCTTATTCAGGGGTGAGACCCAGTACTTC. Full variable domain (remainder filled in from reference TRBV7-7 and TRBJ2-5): GAGVSQSPRYKVTKRGQDVTLRCDPISSHATLYWYQQALGQGPEFLTYFNYEAQPDKSGLPSDRFSAERPEGSISTLTIQRTEQRDSAMYRCASSLFRGETQYFGPGTRLLVL.